This is a list of T cell receptor beta chains from one sample in a study of a mutant IDH1 vaccine in newly diagnosed glioma. No antigen has been identified for these receptors. Profiled with immunoSEQ multiplex PCR; TCRdb holds only in-frame clones, not every one. The sample yields about 26,000 clones, approximately 80% seen once. The sequencing here drew on PBMCs, taken from a glioma patient whose treatment included an IDH1 peptide vaccine. These receptors were collected from a man in his forties with glioma. Some clones in this sample may be carry-over from other donors' samples. Both conserved end residues are part of each CDR3. Each record gives: D gene, V gene, clone size, J gene, CDR3 DNA, CDR3 protein. D genes are given only for firm matches. Size values are once, few and many counts, or a class for expanded clones, and some rows have none.

>NA|TRBV10-2|NA|TRBJ1-1
TGCGCCAGCAGTGAGAGGGGGTCAACTGAAGCTTTCTTT
CASSERGSTEAFF
>TRBD1|TRBV5-4|NA|TRBJ1-2
TGTGCCAGCAGCCTGGACAGGGGCGGTGGCTACACCTTC
CASSLDRGGGYTF
>NA|TRBV6-5|NA|TRBJ1-2
TGTGCCAGCAAGGGAGGGACCTATGGCTACACCTTC
CASKGGTYGYTF
>NA|TRBV11-2|NA|TRBJ2-7
TGTGCCAGCAGCCTAGCCGGCCAATACGAGCAGTACTTC
CASSLAGQYEQYF
>TRBD1|TRBV11-2|NA|TRBJ2-7
TGTGCCAGCAGTCAAAGGGGGCCCCCCTACGAGCAGTACTTC
CASSQRGPPYEQYF
>NA|TRBV25-1|NA|TRBJ1-3
TGTGCCAGCAGTGAATGGGCGGATGGAAACACCATATATTTT
CASSEWADGNTIYF
>TRBD1|TRBV6-4|NA|TRBJ1-1
TGTGCCAGCAGCGCGGGACAGGCGAACACTGAAGCTTTCTTT
CASSAGQANTEAFF
>NA|TRBV9|NA|TRBJ2-3
TGTGCCAGCAGCGTAGTTTCTAGCGTCCTTGATACGCAGTATTTT
CASSVVSSVLDTQYF
>NA|TRBV14|NA|TRBJ1-1
TGTGCCAGCAGCCAGGGGACTGAAGCTTTCTTT
CASSQGTEAFF
>NA|TRBV19|NA|TRBJ2-2
TGTGCCCCCCATATGAGGGCGATCTTGCGGGGAGCTGTTTTT
CAPHMRAILRGAVF
>NA|TRBV10-3|NA|TRBJ1-5
TGTGCCATCAGTGAGTCAGGAGAAGGGAATAGCAATCAGCCCCAGCATTTT
CAISESGEGNSNQPQHF
>NA|TRBV7-2|NA|TRBJ2-1
TGTGCCTGTTCGGGGAGCTCCTACAATGAGCAGTTCTTC
CACSGSSYNEQFF
>NA|TRBV9|few|TRBJ1-2
TGTGCCAGCAGCCTGGCGGGGGGGCCAATCACCTTC
CASSLAGGPITF
>TRBD1|TRBV19|NA|TRBJ2-3
TGTGCCAGTAGTGAGGACAGGGCGAGCACAGATACGCAGTATTTT
CASSEDRASTDTQYF
>TRBD1|TRBV5-1|NA|TRBJ1-1
TGCGCCAGCAGTTCCCGTAGGACAGGTGGGAACACTGAAGCTTTCTTT
CASSSRRTGGNTEAFF
>TRBD2|TRBV7-8|medium-sized|TRBJ2-1
TGTGCCAGCAGCTTGCAACTAGCGGGGGGCTACAATGAGCAGTTCTTC
CASSLQLAGGYNEQFF
>NA|TRBV18|NA|TRBJ1-1
TGTGCCAGCTCACCGGGGGGGGGACACACTGAAGCTTTCTTT
CASSPGGGHTEAFF
>NA|TRBV5-1|NA|TRBJ1-2
TGCGCCAGCAGCTGGAACCATCGAAGTAACTATGGCTACACCTTC
CASSWNHRSNYGYTF
>NA|TRBV10-2|NA|TRBJ1-1
TGCGCCAGCAGTGAGCCCGACAGAAACAGTCGCGCTGAAGCTTTCTTT
CASSEPDRNSRAEAFF
>NA|TRBV6-6|NA|TRBJ1-1
TGTGCCAGCAGTCACCCGGGCCTCAAGTCGAACACTGAAGCTTTCTTT
CASSHPGLKSNTEAFF
>TRBD1|TRBV6-6|NA|TRBJ1-2
TGTGCCACTCGGACAGGGGTCGGTGGCTACACCTTC
CATRTGVGGYTF
>NA|TRBV2|NA|TRBJ1-4
TGTGCCAGCTCTAGGGCTCGGGTGGCTGAAAAACTGTTTTTT
CASSRARVAEKLFF
>NA|TRBV4-2|NA|TRBJ2-7
TGTGCCAGCAGCCAAGATAGCGGCTACGAGCAGTACTTC
CASSQDSGYEQYF
>TRBD2|TRBV4-1|NA|TRBJ2-1
TGCGCCAGCAGCCATAGCGGGGGGGACAATGAGCAGTTCTTC
CASSHSGGDNEQFF
>TRBD1|TRBV10-3|few|TRBJ1-6
TGTGCCAGTTTGAAGGGACAGGGGATCGATAATTCACCCCTCCACTTT
CASLKGQGIDNSPLHF
>NA|TRBV2|NA|TRBJ2-7
TGTGCCAGTGGGGCCACCGCCTACGAGCAGTACTTC
CASGATAYEQYF
>TRBD1|TRBV4-1|NA|TRBJ2-5
TGCGCCAGCAGCCAAGGGACAGGGGTCCAAGAGACCCAGTACTTC
CASSQGTGVQETQYF
>NA|TRBV28|NA|TRBJ2-4
TGTGCCAGCAGTTTAGTCGGGGATGGCACCATTCAGTACTTC
CASSLVGDGTIQYF
>TRBD2|TRBV6-1|few|TRBJ2-7
TGTGCCAGCAGTGAATCTCCCTTGGTAGCGGGGGCCACCTACGAGCAGTACTTC
CASSESPLVAGATYEQYF
>NA|TRBV20-1|NA|TRBJ1-1
TGCAGTGAGGATATGAACACTGAAGCTTTCTTT
CSEDMNTEAFF
>NA|TRBV7-9|NA|TRBJ1-5
TGTGCCAGCAGCTGGACAGCGGATCAGCCCCAGCATTTT
CASSWTADQPQHF
>TRBD1|TRBV2|NA|TRBJ1-2
TGTGCCAGCATTTTCGCCACAGGGGTCGGAGGCTACACCTTC
CASIFATGVGGYTF
>TRBD1|TRBV4-2|once|TRBJ1-3
TGTGCCAGCAGCCAAGGAGCCCTTGTGGGACAGGGAAACACCATATATTTT
CASSQGALVGQGNTIYF
>NA|TRBV5-1|NA|TRBJ2-1
TGCGCCAGCAGCTTGGGGGACTTAGAGCAGTTCTTC
CASSLGDLEQFF
>TRBD1|TRBV2|NA|TRBJ1-1
TGTGCCAGCGTGATGGGGACAGGGGGAATGAACACTGAAGCTTTCTTT
CASVMGTGGMNTEAFF
>NA|TRBV18|NA|TRBJ1-1
TGTGCCAGCTCACCAGGACACAACGCCCGTAGTGTGAACACTGAAGCTTTCTTT
CASSPGHNARSVNTEAFF
>NA|TRBV19|NA|TRBJ1-1
TGTGCCAGTAGTCCGGGGCTGAACACTGAAGCTTTCTTT
CASSPGLNTEAFF
>NA|TRBV5-1|NA|TRBJ2-1
TGCGCCAGCAGCTTGAGCAATCCCTACAATGAGCAGTTCTTC
CASSLSNPYNEQFF
>NA|TRBV29-1|NA|TRBJ1-2
TGCACCCTCGGAGGGGCTTGGGGCTACACCTTC
CTLGGAWGYTF
>TRBD2|TRBV4-1|once|TRBJ2-5
TGCGCCAGCAGCCGAAATAGCGGGGCCGGGGAGACCCAGTACTTC
CASSRNSGAGETQYF
>TRBD2|TRBV7-2|NA|TRBJ2-1
TGTGCCAGCAGCGAGGGACTAGCGGTTGATGAGCAGTTCTTC
CASSEGLAVDEQFF
>NA|TRBV7-2|NA|TRBJ1-1
TGTGCCAGCAGCTTAGGGGATTTTTTGTTATCCACTGAAGCTTTCTTT
CASSLGDFLLSTEAFF
>NA|TRBV2|NA|TRBJ1-5
TGTGCCAGCAGTGTTTCCGACCAGCCCCAGCATTTT
CASSVSDQPQHF
>NA|TRBV18|NA|TRBJ2-5
TGTGCCAGCTCACCAACGGGGAATCGGGGTCGGGAGACCCAGTACTTC
CASSPTGNRGRETQYF
>TRBD1|TRBV11-1|medium-sized|TRBJ1-1
TGTGCCAGCAGCTTAAGTGGGACAGAAGACACTGAAGCTTTCTTT
CASSLSGTEDTEAFF
>TRBD2|TRBV5-5|NA|TRBJ2-5
TGTGCCAGCAGCCCCTCTAGCGGGGCGGAGACCCAGTACTTC
CASSPSSGAETQYF
>NA|TRBV4-3|NA|TRBJ1-5
TGCGCCAGCAGCCAAGATCGGGGAGGGGGTCAGCCCCAGCATTTT
CASSQDRGGGQPQHF
>NA|TRBV29-1|NA|TRBJ2-3
TGCAGCGTTGACCCGGACGGCCAGGGAGATACGCAGTATTTT
CSVDPDGQGDTQYF
>TRBD2|TRBV29-1|NA|TRBJ2-3
TGCAGCGTAAACGGGGGGGGCACAGATACGCAGTATTTT
CSVNGGGTDTQYF
>NA|TRBV30|NA|TRBJ1-2
TGTGCCTGGGATGTCGTCGGGGGGGTTGGCTACACCTTC
CAWDVVGGVGYTF
>NA|TRBV6-1|NA|TRBJ2-1
TGTGCCAGCACGCGGAAGAACAATGAGCAGTTCTTC
CASTRKNNEQFF
>TRBD1|TRBV5-4|NA|TRBJ2-7
TGTGCCAGCAGCTTTACAGGGGGCAAGAACGAGCAGTACTTC
CASSFTGGKNEQYF
>TRBD2|TRBV28|few|TRBJ2-3
TGTGCCAGCAGTCTAGCGGGGGGGTTGTCAACGCAGTATTTT
CASSLAGGLSTQYF
>NA|TRBV5-6|NA|TRBJ1-4
TGTGCCAGCAGCTTCGGGGGGGCGGAAAAACTGTTTTTT
CASSFGGAEKLFF
>NA|TRBV4-2|few|TRBJ1-1
TGTGCCAGCAGCCAAGATGGAGGGGGGATCTCTGAAGCTTTCTTT
CASSQDGGGISEAFF
>NA|TRBV7-9|NA|TRBJ1-6
TGTGCCAGCAGGCAGGGAGGTTCACCCCTCCACTTT
CASRQGGSPLHF
>NA|TRBV10-3|few|TRBJ2-2
TGTGCCATCAGGGGGAATGTGAGGGGCAACGGGGAGCTGTTTTTT
CAIRGNVRGNGELFF
>TRBD2|TRBV9|NA|TRBJ2-1
TGTGCCAGCAGCTTTGCTAGCGGGGGGGCCGGTTACAATGAGCAGTTCTTC
CASSFASGGAGYNEQFF
>NA|TRBV9|NA|TRBJ2-3
TGTGCCAGCAGCGGCGGAAGGGGGAGCACAGATACGCAGTATTTT
CASSGGRGSTDTQYF
>NA|TRBV5-6|NA|TRBJ1-4
TGTGCCAGCAGCTTTGTAGGAGCAACTAATGAAAAACTGTTTTTT
CASSFVGATNEKLFF